This entry concerns a single T cell receptor beta chain. This entry is derived from a study of blood T cell repertoires in COVID-19. The overall study: Samples came from the United States, Italy and Spain, spanning acute and convalescent COVID-19. PBMCs, B-cell-depleted T cells, or T cells provided the cDNA or gDNA that made up the material.

In the study's own analysis: From reference gene primer amplification, estimates of nucleated cell counts were derived. Some clones are missing from TCRdb's copy, which holds only in-frame ones; the method was immunoSEQ multiplex PCR. V, J and clone size derive from that table, while D and trimming were established from the DNA sequence. Counted here are about 190,000 clones, 90% occurring once; the ten biggest clones make up 0.5% to 0.55%. The origin of this receptor is a man in his fifties with acute or convalescent COVID-19. The sequenced sample consisted of peripheral blood.

CDR3 nucleotide sequence: TGTGCCAGCAGCGTAGGAGGACAGGGGTATGGCTACACCTTC. This codes for CASSVGGQGYGYTF. The chain uses TRBV9 and TRBJ1-2; 9 nucleotides line up with TRBD1. Germline lookup yields CDR1 SGDLS and CDR2 YYNGEE. V trimming: 0 bases; J trimming: 5 bases; junction bases outside the gene matches: 2. The CDR3 totals 14 residues. The full variable domain, its missing parts supplied by reference TRBV9 and TRBJ1-2, is DSGVTQTPKHLITATGQRVTLRCSPRSGDLSVYWYQQSLDQGLQFLIQYYNGEERAKGNILERFSAQQFPDLHSELNLSSLELGDSALYFCASSVGGQGYGYTFGSGTRLTVV.